Each of the 5 T cell receptor beta chains below was sequenced from the same sample in a study of cytomegalovirus exposure and HLA in healthy donors. PCR primers comprised 60 Vbeta and 13 Jbeta primers. The data were produced by immunoSEQ multiplex PCR, yet TCRdb's version contains in-frame clones alone and is incomplete. This sample has 150,000 or so clones; 85% occur once, and the top ten carry approximately 2.5%. Sequencing was carried out using PBMCs. Receptors originate from a woman aged 18-30 years in good health and CMV-seronegative.

V is TRBV7-3 and J is TRBJ2-3, with TRBD2 matching 8 bases. The CDR3 sequence is 13 residues long. With 6 bases clipped from V and 8 bases from J, the junction kept 7 bases outside the gene matches. The germline V gene has CDR1 SGHTA and CDR2 FQGTGA. This CDR3 reads CASSSGTLGTQYF. The CDR3, as DNA: TGTGCCAGCAGTAGCGGGACCCTCGGTACGCAGTATTTT.

The J gene is TRBJ1-5, the V gene TRBV28, with a possible D match to TRBD1 (6 bases). The CDR3 loop spans 15 amino acids. The ends were cut back, 5 bases at V and 4 bases at J, with 15 bases in the middle. Germline V gene lookup returns CDR1 MDHEN and CDR2 SYDVKM. CDR3 bases: TGTGCCAGCAGTCGCAGGGGAAGTAGTAATCAGCCCCAGCATTTT. Protein sequence: CASSRRGSSNQPQHF.

V is TRBV5-5 and J is TRBJ1-1, with 9 bases identical to TRBD1. V shed 1 base, J shed 6 bases, and the junction held 7 bases outside the gene matches. The CDR3 is made up of 15 amino acids. CDR1 and CDR2 (germline): SGHKS, YYEKEE (reference sequence). CDR3 region: CASSLRSGQGSEAFF. The CDR3 DNA is TGTGCCAGCAGCTTGCGGTCCGGACAGGGGTCTGAAGCTTTCTTT.

The chain couples TRBV19 to TRBJ2-2, with 7 bases lining up with TRBD1. Trimming cost V 10 bases and J 6 bases; bases outside gene matches: 8. The CDR3 sequence is 13 residues long. Germline loops: CDR1 LNHDA, CDR2 SQIVND (reference sequence). For the CDR3, the DNA is TGTGCCACGGGGCAGGGGGTGGCCGGGGAGCTGTTTTTT. It codes for CATGQGVAGELFF.

This rearrangement joins TRBV11-2 to TRBJ1-4; D uncertain. CDR3 size: 15 residues. Germline values: CDR1 SGHAT, CDR2 FQNNGV. Trimming left V 1 base short and J 8 bases short, with 14 bases between. The CDR3 coding sequence is TGTGCCAGCAGCTTAGGGGGAGGGATTGGGGAAAAACTGTTTTTT. It is translated as CASSLGGGIGEKLFF. The whole variable domain, remainder taken from reference TRBV11-2 and TRBJ1-4, is EAGVAQSPRYKIIEKRQSVAFWCNPISGHATLYWYQQILGQGPKLLIQFQNNGVVDDSQLPKDRFSAERLKGVDSTLKIQPAKLEDSAVYLCASSLGGGIGEKLFFGSGTQLSVL.